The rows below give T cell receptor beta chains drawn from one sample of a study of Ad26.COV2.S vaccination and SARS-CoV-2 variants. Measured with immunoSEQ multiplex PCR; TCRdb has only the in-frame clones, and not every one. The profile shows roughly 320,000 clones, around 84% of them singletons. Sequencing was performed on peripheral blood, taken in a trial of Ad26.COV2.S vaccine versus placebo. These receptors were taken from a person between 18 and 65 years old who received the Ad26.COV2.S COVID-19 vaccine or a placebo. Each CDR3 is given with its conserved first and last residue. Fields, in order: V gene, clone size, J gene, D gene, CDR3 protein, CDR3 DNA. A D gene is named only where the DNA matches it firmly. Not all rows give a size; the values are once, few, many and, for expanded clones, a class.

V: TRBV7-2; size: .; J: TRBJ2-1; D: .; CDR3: CASSLTGQSLNEQFF; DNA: TGTGCCAGCAGCTTAACAGGACAGTCCCTCAATGAGCAGTTCTTC
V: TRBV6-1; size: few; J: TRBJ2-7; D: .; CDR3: CASSEALTGAYEQYF; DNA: TGTGCCAGCAGTGAAGCGCTGACGGGGGCCTACGAGCAGTACTTC
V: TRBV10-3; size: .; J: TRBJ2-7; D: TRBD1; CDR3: CAISERAGGVYEQYF; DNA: TGTGCCATCAGTGAAAGGGCAGGGGGAGTTTACGAGCAGTACTTC
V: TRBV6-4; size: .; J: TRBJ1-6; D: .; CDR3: CASKGNSYNSPLHF; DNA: TGTGCCAGCAAGGGGAATTCCTATAATTCACCCCTCCACTTT
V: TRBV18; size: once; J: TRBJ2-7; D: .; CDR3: CASSPGGGNEQYF; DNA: TGTGCCAGCTCACCGGGAGGGGGGAACGAGCAGTACTTC
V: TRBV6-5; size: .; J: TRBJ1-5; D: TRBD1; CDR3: CASSRDRESNQPQHF; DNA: TGTGCCAGCAGTCGGGACAGGGAAAGCAATCAGCCCCAGCATTTT
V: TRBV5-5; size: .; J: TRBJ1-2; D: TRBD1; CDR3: CASSLDPLYTGTGYGYTF; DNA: TGTGCCAGCAGCTTGGACCCCCTCTACACAGGGACAGGATATGGCTACACCTTC
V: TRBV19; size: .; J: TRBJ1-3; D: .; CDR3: CASRSGFGEQFSSGNTIYF; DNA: TGTGCCAGTAGATCCGGATTTGGGGAGCAGTTCAGCTCTGGAAACACCATATATTTT
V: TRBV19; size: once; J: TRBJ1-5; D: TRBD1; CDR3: CASSGTGNQPQHF; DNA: TGTGCCAGTAGTGGGACAGGGAATCAGCCCCAGCATTTT
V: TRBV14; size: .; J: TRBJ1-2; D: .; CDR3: CASSQVNYGYTF; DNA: TGTGCCAGCAGCCAAGTAAACTATGGCTACACCTTC
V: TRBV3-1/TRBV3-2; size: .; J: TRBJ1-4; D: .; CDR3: CASSQKGALGKLFF; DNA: TGTGCCAGCAGCCAAAAAGGAGCGTTGGGAAAACTGTTTTTT
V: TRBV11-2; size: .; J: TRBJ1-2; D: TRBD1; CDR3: CASSQQAGQGHYGYTF; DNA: TGTGCCAGCAGCCAGCAGGCGGGACAGGGCCACTATGGCTACACCTTC
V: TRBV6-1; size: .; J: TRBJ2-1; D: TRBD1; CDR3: CASSALGQRSLYRNEQFF; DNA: TGTGCCAGCAGTGCCTTGGGACAGCGGAGTCTATATCGGAATGAGCAGTTCTTC
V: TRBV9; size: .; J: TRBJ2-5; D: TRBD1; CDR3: CASSVAMTGGQETQYF; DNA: TGTGCCAGCAGCGTAGCTATGACAGGGGGCCAAGAGACCCAGTACTTC
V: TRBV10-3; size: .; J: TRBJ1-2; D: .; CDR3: CAIREFRDNPSYGYTF; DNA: TGTGCCATCAGGGAGTTCCGGGACAACCCCTCTTATGGCTACACCTTC
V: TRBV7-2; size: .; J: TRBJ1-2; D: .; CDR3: CASSLDAPLRYTF; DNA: TGTGCCAGCAGCTTAGACGCCCCCCTCCGATACACCTTC
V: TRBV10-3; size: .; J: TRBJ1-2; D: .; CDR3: CASGNLQTNYGYTF; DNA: TGTGCCTCTGGGAATCTGCAGACTAACTATGGCTACACCTTC
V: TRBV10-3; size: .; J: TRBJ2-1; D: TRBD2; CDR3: CAISGTSRLAAGQFF; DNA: TGTGCCATCAGTGGGACCTCGAGACTAGCGGCTGGGCAGTTCTTC
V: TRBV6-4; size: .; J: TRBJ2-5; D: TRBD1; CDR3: CASRDHSDRGQNQYF; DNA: TGTGCCAGCAGGGATCATTCGGACAGGGGGCAGAACCAGTACTTC
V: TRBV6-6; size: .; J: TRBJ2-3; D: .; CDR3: CASRGASTDTQYF; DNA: TGTGCCAGCCGGGGGGCTAGTACAGATACGCAGTATTTT
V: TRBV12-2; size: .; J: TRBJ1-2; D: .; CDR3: CASRASDRANYGYTF; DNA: TGTGCAAGTCGCGCCTCGGACAGGGCGAACTATGGCTACACCTTC
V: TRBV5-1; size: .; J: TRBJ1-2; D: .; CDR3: CASSLDSQPRPSYGYTF; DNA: TGCGCCAGCAGCTTGGATTCACAGCCTCGACCTTCCTATGGCTACACCTTC
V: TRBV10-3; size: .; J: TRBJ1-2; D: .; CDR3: CAISESEGHGYGYTF; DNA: TGTGCCATCAGTGAGTCGGAGGGACATGGGTATGGCTACACCTTC
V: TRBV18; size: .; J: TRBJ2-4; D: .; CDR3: CASSPQPLSKNIQYF; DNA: TGTGCCAGCTCACCTCAGCCTCTTTCCAAAAACATTCAGTACTTC